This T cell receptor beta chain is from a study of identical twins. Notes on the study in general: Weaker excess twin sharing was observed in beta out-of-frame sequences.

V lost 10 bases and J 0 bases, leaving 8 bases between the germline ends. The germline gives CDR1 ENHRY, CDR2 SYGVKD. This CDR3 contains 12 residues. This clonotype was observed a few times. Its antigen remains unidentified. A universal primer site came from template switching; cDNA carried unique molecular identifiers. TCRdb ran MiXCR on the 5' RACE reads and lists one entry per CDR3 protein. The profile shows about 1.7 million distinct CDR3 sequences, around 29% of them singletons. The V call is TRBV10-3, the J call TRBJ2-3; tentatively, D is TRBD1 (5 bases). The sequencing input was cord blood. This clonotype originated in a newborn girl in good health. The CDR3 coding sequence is TGTGCCACCTGGGGCAGCACAGATACGCAGTATTTT. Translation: CATWGSTDTQYF.